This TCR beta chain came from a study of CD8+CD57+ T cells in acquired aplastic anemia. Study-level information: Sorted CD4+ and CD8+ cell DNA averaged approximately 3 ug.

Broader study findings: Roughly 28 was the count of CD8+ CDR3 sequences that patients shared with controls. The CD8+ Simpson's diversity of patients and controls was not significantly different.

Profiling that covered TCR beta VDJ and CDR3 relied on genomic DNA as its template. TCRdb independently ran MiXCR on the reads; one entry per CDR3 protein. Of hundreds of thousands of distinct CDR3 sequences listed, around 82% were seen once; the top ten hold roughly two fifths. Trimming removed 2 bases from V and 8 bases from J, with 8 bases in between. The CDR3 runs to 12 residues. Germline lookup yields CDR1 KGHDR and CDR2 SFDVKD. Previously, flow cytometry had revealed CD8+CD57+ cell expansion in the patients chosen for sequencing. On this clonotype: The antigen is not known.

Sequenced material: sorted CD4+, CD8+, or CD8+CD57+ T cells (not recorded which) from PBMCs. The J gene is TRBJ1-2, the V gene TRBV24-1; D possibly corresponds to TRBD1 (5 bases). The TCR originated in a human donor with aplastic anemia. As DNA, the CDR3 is TGTGCCACCAGTGATTGGGGGTCGGGCTACACCTTC. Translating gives CATSDWGSGYTF.